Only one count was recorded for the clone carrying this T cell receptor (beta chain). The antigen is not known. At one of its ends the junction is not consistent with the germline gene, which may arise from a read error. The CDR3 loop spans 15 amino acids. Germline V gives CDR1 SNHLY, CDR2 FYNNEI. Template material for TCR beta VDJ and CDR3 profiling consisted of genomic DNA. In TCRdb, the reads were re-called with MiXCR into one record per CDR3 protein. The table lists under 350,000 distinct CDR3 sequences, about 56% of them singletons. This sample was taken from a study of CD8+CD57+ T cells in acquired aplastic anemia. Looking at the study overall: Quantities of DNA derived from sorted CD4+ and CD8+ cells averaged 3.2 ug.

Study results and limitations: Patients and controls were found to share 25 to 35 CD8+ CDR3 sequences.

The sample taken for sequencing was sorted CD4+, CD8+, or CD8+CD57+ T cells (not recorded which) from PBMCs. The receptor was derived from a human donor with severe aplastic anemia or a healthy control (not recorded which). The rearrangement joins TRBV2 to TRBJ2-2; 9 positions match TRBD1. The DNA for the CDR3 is TGTGCCAACAGTGCCCAGGACAGGGGTAAAGGGGAGCTGTTTTTT. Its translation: CANSAQDRGKGELFF.